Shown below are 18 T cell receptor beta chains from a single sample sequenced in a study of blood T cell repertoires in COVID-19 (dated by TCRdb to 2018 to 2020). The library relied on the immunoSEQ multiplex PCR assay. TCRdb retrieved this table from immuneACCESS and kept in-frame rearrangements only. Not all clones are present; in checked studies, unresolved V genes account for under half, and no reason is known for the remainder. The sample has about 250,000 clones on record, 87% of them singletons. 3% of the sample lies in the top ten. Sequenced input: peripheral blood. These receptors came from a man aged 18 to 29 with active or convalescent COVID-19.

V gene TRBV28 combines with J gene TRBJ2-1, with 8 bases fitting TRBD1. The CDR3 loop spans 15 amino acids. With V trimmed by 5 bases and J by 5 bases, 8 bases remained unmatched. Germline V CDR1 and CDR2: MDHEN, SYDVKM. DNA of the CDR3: TGTGCCAGCAGTGTCCGGGACAGGCGAGACAATGAGCAGTTCTTC. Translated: CASSVRDRRDNEQFF.

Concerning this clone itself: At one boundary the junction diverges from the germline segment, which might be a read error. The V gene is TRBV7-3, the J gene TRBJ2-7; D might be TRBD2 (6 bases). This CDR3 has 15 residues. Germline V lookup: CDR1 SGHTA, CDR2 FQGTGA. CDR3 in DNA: TGTGCCAACAGCGCCCGCCACGGGGAGGTCGACGAGCAGTACTTC. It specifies CANSARHGEVDEQYF.

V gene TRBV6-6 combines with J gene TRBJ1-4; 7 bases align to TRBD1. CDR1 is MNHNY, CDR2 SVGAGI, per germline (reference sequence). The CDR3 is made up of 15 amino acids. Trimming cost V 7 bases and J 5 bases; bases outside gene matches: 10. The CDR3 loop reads CASKTSGGLNEKLFF. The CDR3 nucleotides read TGTGCCAGCAAAACGTCAGGGGGTTTAAATGAAAAACTGTTTTTT.

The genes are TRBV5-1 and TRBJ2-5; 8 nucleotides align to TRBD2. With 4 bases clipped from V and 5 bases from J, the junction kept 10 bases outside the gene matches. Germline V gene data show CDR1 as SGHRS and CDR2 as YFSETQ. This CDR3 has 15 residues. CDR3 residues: CASSPVSGRGETQYF. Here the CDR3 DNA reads TGCGCCAGCAGCCCTGTAAGCGGGAGAGGGGAGACCCAGTACTTC.

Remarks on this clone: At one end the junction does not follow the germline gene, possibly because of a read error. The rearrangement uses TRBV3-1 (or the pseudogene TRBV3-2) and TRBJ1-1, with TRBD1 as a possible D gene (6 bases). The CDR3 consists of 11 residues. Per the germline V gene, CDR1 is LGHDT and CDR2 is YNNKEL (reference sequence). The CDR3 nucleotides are TGTGCCAGCAGCCAATCAGCGGGACAAACCTTT. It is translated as CASSQSAGQTF.

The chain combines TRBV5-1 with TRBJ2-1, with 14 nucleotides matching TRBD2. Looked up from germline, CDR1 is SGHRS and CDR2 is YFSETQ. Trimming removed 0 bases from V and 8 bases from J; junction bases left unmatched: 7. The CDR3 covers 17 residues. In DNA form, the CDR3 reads TGCGCCAGCAGCTTGGGACTAGCGGGAGGGCCGTTGGATGAGCAGTTCTTC. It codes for CASSLGLAGGPLDEQFF.

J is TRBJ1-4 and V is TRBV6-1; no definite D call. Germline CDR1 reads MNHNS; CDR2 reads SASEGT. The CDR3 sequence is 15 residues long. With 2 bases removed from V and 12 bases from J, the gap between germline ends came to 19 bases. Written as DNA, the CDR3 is TGTGCCAGCAGTGAAAGTCTGGGCAGGCAACTTGAACTGTTTTTT. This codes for CASSESLGRQLELFF.

Written as DNA, the CDR3 is TGTGCCAGCAGTGATGCAGGGGCTCGGGAAAAACTGTTTTTT. It translates to CASSDAGAREKLFF. The V and J genes are TRBV6-1 and TRBJ1-4, with D possibly TRBD1 on 6 matching bases. Trimming left V 3 bases short and J 8 bases short, with 13 bases between. Per the germline V gene, CDR1 is MNHNS and CDR2 is SASEGT. This CDR3 contains 14 residues.

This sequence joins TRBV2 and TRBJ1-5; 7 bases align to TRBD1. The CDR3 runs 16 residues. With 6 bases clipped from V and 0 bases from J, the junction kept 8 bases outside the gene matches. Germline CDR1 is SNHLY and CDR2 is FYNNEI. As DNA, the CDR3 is TGTGCCAGCAGAGGAAACGACAGGGTTAGCAATCAGCCCCAGCATTTT. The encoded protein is CASRGNDRVSNQPQHF. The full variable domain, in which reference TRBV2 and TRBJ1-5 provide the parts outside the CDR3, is EPEVTQTPSHQVTQMGQEVILRCVPISNHLYFYWYRQILGQKVEFLVSFYNNEISEKSEIFDDQFSVERPDGSNFTLKIRSTKLEDSAMYFCASRGNDRVSNQPQHFGDGTRLSIL.

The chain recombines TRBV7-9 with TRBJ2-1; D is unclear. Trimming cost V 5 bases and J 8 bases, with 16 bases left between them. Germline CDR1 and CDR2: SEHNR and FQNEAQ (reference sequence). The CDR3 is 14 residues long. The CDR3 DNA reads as TGTGCCAGCAGCCCGTCATTAGCTAGTGATGAGCAGTTCTTC. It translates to CASSPSLASDEQFF.

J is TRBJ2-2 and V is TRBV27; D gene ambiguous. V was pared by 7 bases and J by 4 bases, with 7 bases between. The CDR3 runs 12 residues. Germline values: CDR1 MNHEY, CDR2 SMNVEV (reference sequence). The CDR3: CASTSVTGELFF. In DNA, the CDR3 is TGTGCCAGCACCTCGGTCACCGGGGAGCTGTTTTTT.

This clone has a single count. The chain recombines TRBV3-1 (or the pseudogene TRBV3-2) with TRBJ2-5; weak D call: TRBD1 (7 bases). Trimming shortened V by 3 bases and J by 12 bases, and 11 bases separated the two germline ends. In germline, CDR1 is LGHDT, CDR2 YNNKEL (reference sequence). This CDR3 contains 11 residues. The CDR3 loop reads CASSQQGGKYF. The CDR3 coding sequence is TGTGCCAGCAGCCAGCAGGGGGGCAAGTACTTC.

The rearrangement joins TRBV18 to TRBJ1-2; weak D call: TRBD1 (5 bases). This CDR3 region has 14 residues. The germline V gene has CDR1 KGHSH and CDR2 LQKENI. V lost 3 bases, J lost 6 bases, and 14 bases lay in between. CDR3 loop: CASSPAGDRDGYTF. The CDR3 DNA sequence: TGTGCCAGCTCACCTGCGGGGGACCGAGATGGCTACACCTTC.

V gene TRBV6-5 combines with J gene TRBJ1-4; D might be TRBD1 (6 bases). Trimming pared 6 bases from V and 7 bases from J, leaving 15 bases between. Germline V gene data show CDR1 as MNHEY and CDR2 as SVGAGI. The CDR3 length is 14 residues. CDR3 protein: CASSYVTGSEKLFF. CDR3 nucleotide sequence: TGTGCCAGCAGCTACGTTACAGGGTCTGAAAAACTGTTTTTT.

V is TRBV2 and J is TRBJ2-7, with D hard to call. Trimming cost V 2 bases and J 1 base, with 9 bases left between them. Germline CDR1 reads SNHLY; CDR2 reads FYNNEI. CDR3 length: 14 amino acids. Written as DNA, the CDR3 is TGTGCCAGCAGTGAAACGCAGGTGTCCTACGAGCAGTACTTC. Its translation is CASSETQVSYEQYF.

CDR3 DNA: TGTGCCAGCAGCCCCGTGGGGGGGCGGACAGATACGCAGTATTTT. It is translated as CASSPVGGRTDTQYF. This chain joins TRBV7-8 and TRBJ2-3; TRBD2 might be the D (7 bases). The V end lost 5 bases, the J end lost 3 bases, and 15 bases lay between the germline ends. From germline, CDR1 is SGHVS and CDR2 FQNEAQ. This CDR3 is built from 15 residues.

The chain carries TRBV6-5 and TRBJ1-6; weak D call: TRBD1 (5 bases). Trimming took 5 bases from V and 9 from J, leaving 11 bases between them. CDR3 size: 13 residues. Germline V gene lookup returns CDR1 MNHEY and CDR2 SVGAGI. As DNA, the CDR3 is TGTGCCAGCAGTAGTCAGGGTTCTTCACCCCTCCACTTT. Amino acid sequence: CASSSQGSSPLHF.

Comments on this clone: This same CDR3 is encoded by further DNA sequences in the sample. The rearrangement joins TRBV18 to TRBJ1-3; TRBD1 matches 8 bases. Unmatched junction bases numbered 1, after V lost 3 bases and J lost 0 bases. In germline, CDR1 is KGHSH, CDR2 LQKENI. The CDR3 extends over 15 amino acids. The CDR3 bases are TGTGCCAGCTCACCCGGACAGGGCTCTGGAAACACCATATATTTT. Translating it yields CASSPGQGSGNTIYF.